This TCR beta chain is drawn from a study of T cells in Graves' hyperthyroidism and ophthalmopathy. General study results and limits: Blood held most thyroid clonotypes expanded above 0.001 frequency.

In its sample, this clonotype was seen many times. As yet, its antigen is unknown. The V gene's germline CDR1 is DFQATT and CDR2 SNEGSKA (reference sequence). This CDR3 has 16 amino acids. V lost 3 bases and J 4 bases, leaving 18 bases between the germline ends. The TCR beta CDR3 regions underwent amplification using RNA transcripts as the source. RT-PCR in the first round (using the HTBI primer set) targeted the TCR CDR3. TCRdb fed the multiplex PCR reads into MiXCR, producing one record per CDR3 protein. Of about 560,000 distinct CDR3 sequences listed, roughly 17% are singletons. The definition of stable Graves' hyperthyroidism was no ophthalmopathy progression within 18 months. Those with hyperthyroidism were 18 to 65 years old, newly diagnosed, and ill for under 2 months. On the basis of clinical symptoms, serum thyroxine and TRAb, thyroid ultrasound and orbital computed tomography, diagnoses were made.

This receptor was obtained from a young woman with Graves' hyperthyroidism. Sequenced material: blood. The genes are TRBV20-1 and TRBJ2-2; the D gene is possibly TRBD2 (6 bases). CDR3 protein: CSARRSTSSTTGELFF. The CDR3 DNA follows: TGCAGTGCTAGGCGGTCAACTAGCAGCACCACCGGGGAGCTGTTTTTT.